This T cell receptor (beta chain) was sequenced in a study of shared clonotypes between healthy human individuals. Trimming at V came to 3 bases and at J to 5 bases, leaving 7 bases not matched to a gene. The CDR3 totals 15 residues. Germline V CDR1 and CDR2: SGHAT, FQNNGV. Clones were read by immunoSEQ multiplex PCR, and TCRdb kept only the in-frame ones, dropping some. The sample comprises 850,000 to 1,200,000 clones, around 75% of which are singletons, and approximately 1.5% rests with the top ten. Sequenced sample: memory CD4+ T cells sorted from blood. Subset reported: CD45RA-negative fraction. The rearrangement links TRBV11-2 to TRBJ1-1; 9 bases agree with TRBD1. This clonotype was obtained from a man younger than 35 in good health. The CDR3 coding sequence is TGTGCCAGCAGCTTCACAGGGGGCTTAGGGACTGAAGCTTTCTTT. Amino acid sequence: CASSFTGGLGTEAFF.